This entry is about one T cell receptor beta chain. Its recognized antigen is unknown. Within one base of it there is no much larger clone, and no base qualities were kept. These data are taken from a study of radiotherapy plus CTLA-4 blockade in lung cancer listed by TCRdb under 2018. In the study overall: Objective responses occurred in about 19% of enrolled patients, and over 30% achieved disease control. Results the study describes overall, beyond this receptor: The strongest predictors of response were reported to be early dynamic shifts in blood T cell clones along with a rise in serum interferon-beta following radiation. After treatment with radiotherapy and ipilimumab, TCR clones that came from tumors expanded in the peripheral blood.

The method behind the library was the immunoSEQ multiplex PCR assay. TCRdb stores this immuneACCESS table with in-frame sequences only. Part of the clones is absent; in the studies checked, under half of the shortfall reflects unresolved V genes, and no reason is known for the rest. This sample gives roughly 80,000 clones in total; around 76% of them show up just once. 4% of the sample goes to the ten largest clones. In this study, focal radiation therapy paired with CTLA-4 blockade (ipilimumab) was tested in patients who had chemo-refractory metastatic non-small-cell lung cancer. The germline V gene yields SGDLS for CDR1 and YYNGEE for CDR2. The CDR3 goes from the cysteine to the phenylalanine over 15 residues. The only DNA kept is the CDR3, 45 bases in frame from the first base. V trim: 3 bases; J trim: 7 bases; unmatched bases: 6.

Material: peripheral blood, obtained from a patient treated with radiotherapy plus ipilimumab. The sequence came from a human donor with non-small cell lung cancer who had a partial response to radiotherapy plus ipilimumab. Some clones in this sample may be carry-over from other donors' samples. The rearranged chain carries TRBV9 and TRBJ1-6; 8 bases in the middle match TRBD1. The nucleotide sequence is given as TGTGCCAGCAGCGGAGGACAGGGCCTAAATTCACCCCTCCACTTT. This is translated as CASSGGQGLNSPLHF.